The clone carrying this TCR beta chain occurred many times. Its antigen is not identified. Via MiXCR, TCRdb re-called the 5' RACE reads, giving one row per CDR3 protein. Among 84,000 or so distinct CDR3 sequences listed, 4.3% were seen once. The data belong to a study of neurological immune-mediated disorders. Study at large: The roughly 34 patients with multiple sclerosis comprised about 31 relapsing-remitting cases and 3 secondary progressive cases.

Study outcomes and limitations: No CDR3 amino acid sequences were shared by expanded clones across subjects, suggesting private repertoires in all groups. One related-CDR3 cluster, found by phylogenetic grouping, held repertoires of 18 of 34 multiple sclerosis patients and is a possible signature.

Time point: longitudinal time-point 3. Unsorted libraries came from 2 million PBMCs stored at -80 °C. The junction had 2 bases not matched to a gene; V was cut back by 2 bases and J by 4 bases. The CDR3 runs to 15 residues. Germline CDR1 and CDR2: MNHEY and SMNVEV (reference sequence). The sequencing sample was made of PBMCs. This TCR came from a woman aged 55-70 years with multiple sclerosis. The chain joins TRBV27 to TRBJ2-3; 11 nucleotides agree with TRBD2. This CDR3 is CASSLLAGGPDTQYF. CDR3 sequence (DNA): TGTGCCAGCAGTTTACTAGCGGGGGGTCCAGATACGCAGTATTTT.